Sequencing of this TCR beta chain was carried out in a study of T cells after yellow fever vaccination. Study observations and caveats: Clonotypes shared by both compartments, CD4 and CD8, made up a small share.

This clonotype showed up many times. Its matching antigen is unknown. V lost 1 base and J 5 bases, leaving 8 bases between the germline ends. Germline V lookup: CDR1 SGHVS, CDR2 FNYEAQ. This CDR3 contains 13 residues. TCRdb analysed the 5' RACE reads with MiXCR anew, one entry per CDR3 protein. This table has around 310,000 distinct CDR3 sequences, roughly 4.3% appearing once. Source: PBMCs, taken 5 days after the yellow fever booster vaccination. The rearrangement links TRBV7-6 to TRBJ1-1; no firm D call. The receptor was isolated from a young man who received the YFV17D yellow fever vaccine. The CDR3 sequence is CASSLGSGTEAFF. CDR3 coding DNA: TGTGCCAGCAGCTTAGGTAGTGGGACTGAAGCTTTCTTT.